This T cell receptor beta chain was observed in a study of T cells after yellow fever vaccination. Each CDR3 protein gets one entry after TCRdb re-called the 5' RACE reads with MiXCR. The sample carries over 150,000 distinct CDR3 sequences, 5.5% to 7.5% recorded once. Study-level findings and limits: Bulk-population clonotypes that are abundant could appear as contaminants in FACS-sorted repertoires. The CD4 compartment and the CD8 compartment contained a small share of clonotypes in common. A weaker secondary response peaked on day 5, the primary on day 15. Primary-vaccination clones mostly resurfaced post-booster (under 98% CD4, roughly 90% CD8).

On this clonotype: As yet, its antigen is unknown.

The sample was CD4+ T cells sorted from PBMCs, taken more than 4 days after the first yellow fever vaccination. This TCR was recovered from a man younger than 30 who received the YFV17D yellow fever vaccine.

The CDR3 loop reads CASSSPRVDNEQFF. The CDR3 coding sequence is TGTGCCAGCAGCTCACCCCGGGTGGACAATGAGCAGTTCTTC. The rearrangement links TRBV7-3 to TRBJ2-1; D gene ambiguous. CDR3 length: 14 residues. Germline CDR1 SGHTA, CDR2 FQGTGA. With 4 bases removed from V and 5 bases from J, the gap between germline ends came to 12 bases. Variable domain in full (rest from reference TRBV7-3 and TRBJ2-1): GAGVSQTPSNKVTEKGKYVELRCDPISGHTALYWYRQSLGQGPEFLIYFQGTGAADDSGLPNDRFFAVRPEGSVSTLKIQRTERGDSAVYLCASSSPRVDNEQFFGPGTRLTVL.